Included here is one T cell receptor beta chain sequence, with context. Its cognate antigen is unknown. The sample originates from a study of vaccination effects on CD4 cells after COVID-19. Per the germline V gene, CDR1 is MNHEY and CDR2 is SVGAGI. The V end was cut by 2 bases, the J end by 7 bases, with 20 bases between. This CDR3 is 16 amino acids long. The ViraFEST assay expanded antigen-specific CD4+ T cells with viral peptide pools before sequencing. Around day 10 of culture, CD4+ T cells were separated out. Participants received two doses of either the BNT162b2 or mRNA-1273 vaccine. Cultivation was performed at roughly 2.2 million PBMC per well with about 9.6 IU/ml IL-2 and roughly 9.3 ug/ml peptides added. The repertoire was sequenced with immunoSEQ multiplex PCR; TCRdb's copy has only in-frame clones and lacks some. The top ten hold over 13% of the sample, which has about 46,000 clones, 65% to 75% seen once.

The rearrangement links TRBV6-5 to TRBJ1-2; D unclear. The material sequenced was CD4+ T cells from PBMCs cultured with HCoV-OC43 spike peptides, taken after COVID-19 vaccination. Subset given: HCoV-OC43 spike overlapping peptide pool stimulation. This TCR came from a human donor who received a COVID-19 vaccine. The CDR3 loop is CASSYRSIGRWGGYTF. The CDR3 nucleotides are TGTGCCAGCAGTTACCGTTCAATCGGACGGTGGGGTGGCTACACCTTC.